The sample holds many counts of the clone carrying this TCR beta chain. The antigen is unknown. The CDR3 loop spans 15 amino acids. Germline lookup yields CDR1 DFQATT and CDR2 SNEGSKA (reference sequence). Deletions cut 1 base from V and 0 bases from J, with 9 bases between. A library of TCRbeta sequences, prepared with unique molecular identifiers, was generated. TCRdb reprocessed the PCR reads with MiXCR, giving one entry per CDR3 protein. The repertoire holds about 260,000 distinct CDR3 sequences, with 6.5% to 10% as singletons. The source of the sample is a study of T-cell reconstitution after alpha-beta-depleted transplantation in children. Study outcomes and limitations: The study traced high day-60 TCRbeta diversity in some patients to surviving recipient T cells and thymic progenitors. A year post-transplant, T-cell counts and diversity derived mostly from newly produced T cells. About two months after transplant, alpha-beta T cells reportedly came from several hundred expanded graft clones.

The chain recombines TRBV20-1 with TRBJ1-4; D is possibly TRBD1 (5 bases). This clonotype was sampled from a male patient aged 5 to 17 who had a stem cell transplant for acute lymphoblastic leukemia, so the T cells may come from the graft donor. Specimen: PBMCs, mostly from graft donor cells, collected 180 days after TCRalphabeta/CD19-depleted stem cell transplant. The CDR3 bases are TGCAGTGCTAGAGCCCGGGGGTCAACTAATGAAAAACTGTTTTTT. Its protein is CSARARGSTNEKLFF.